This entry concerns a single T cell receptor (beta chain). The sample belongs to a study of blood T cell repertoires in COVID-19. Study-wide background: The origin of the acute and convalescent COVID-19 samples was the United States, Italy and Spain. In each case, the material was cDNA or gDNA derived from T cells, B-cell-depleted T cells, or PBMCs.

In germline, CDR1 is MDHEN, CDR2 SYDVKM. CDR3 size: 14 residues. V shed 5 bases, J shed 0 bases, and the junction held 3 bases outside the gene matches. Per the original data handling: Estimation of nucleated cell counts relied on the amplification of reference gene primers. Method: immunoSEQ multiplex PCR; TCRdb's copy keeps in-frame clones and lacks some. From that table come the V and J calls and clone size; the DNA was used to work out D and trimming. The sample has about 250,000 clones, over 70% seen once. This clonotype originated in a man older than 75 with acute or convalescent COVID-19. The source material was peripheral blood. The V and J genes are TRBV28 and TRBJ2-7; 8 bases are shared with TRBD1. The CDR3 nucleotides are TGTGCCAGCAGTACACAGGGGGACTCCTACGAGCAGTACTTC. Residues: CASSTQGDSYEQYF.